The following is a T cell receptor (beta chain) sequence with its context. The repertoire was sequenced with immunoSEQ multiplex PCR; TCRdb's copy has only in-frame clones and lacks some. The sample records around 84,000 clones, approximately 90% being singletons. This entry comes from a study of T cell responses to AZD1222 COVID-19 vaccine. Germline V gives CDR1 LGHNA, CDR2 YNFKEQ. The trim removed 4 bases at V and 3 bases at J, leaving 13 bases unmatched. The CDR3 is made up of 17 amino acids. The chain employs TRBV4-2 and TRBJ1-1, with 8 bases aligning to TRBD1. Sequencing used peripheral blood, obtained on day 0 of AZD1222 vaccination. The origin of this receptor is an adult in good health. CDR3 sequence: CASSPGQARRRYTEAFF. The DNA for the CDR3 is TGTGCCAGCAGCCCGGGACAGGCAAGGCGGAGGTACACTGAAGCTTTCTTT.